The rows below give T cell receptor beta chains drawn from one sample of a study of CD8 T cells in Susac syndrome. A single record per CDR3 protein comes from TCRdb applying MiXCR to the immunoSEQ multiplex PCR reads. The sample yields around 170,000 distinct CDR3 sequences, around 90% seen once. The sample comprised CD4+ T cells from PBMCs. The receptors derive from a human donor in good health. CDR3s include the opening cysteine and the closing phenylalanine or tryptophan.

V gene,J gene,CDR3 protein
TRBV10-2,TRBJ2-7,CASRGRTSGSYEQYF
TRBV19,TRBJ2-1,CASSRDGLGPYNEQFF
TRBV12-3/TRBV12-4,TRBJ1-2,CASRSGQGMHGYTF
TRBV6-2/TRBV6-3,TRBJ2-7,CASSYPTGQSSYEQYF
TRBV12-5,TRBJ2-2,CASAKPGPNTGELFF
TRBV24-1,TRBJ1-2,CATSAGRGNGYTF
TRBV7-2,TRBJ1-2,CASRSPRDSLYGYTF
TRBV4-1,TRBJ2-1,CASSQPSGGVNEQFF
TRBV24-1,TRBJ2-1,CATSDLPGDEQFF
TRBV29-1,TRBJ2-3,CSVAGVNTDTQYF
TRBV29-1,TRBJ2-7,CSVGGQSHSYEQYF
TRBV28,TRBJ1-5,CASSPTRRGDQPQHF
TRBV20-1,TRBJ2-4,CSARLFRSGNIQYF
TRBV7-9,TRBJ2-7,CASSRGTYEQYF
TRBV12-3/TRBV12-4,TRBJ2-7,CASTAQDYEQYF
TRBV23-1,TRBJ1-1,CASTSTGQYTEAFF
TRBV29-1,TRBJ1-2,CSVAGQGYGYTF
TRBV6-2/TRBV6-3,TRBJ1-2,CASQRTGEYGYTF
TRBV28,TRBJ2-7,CATTTGGRYEQYF
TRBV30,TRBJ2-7,CAWSVQVLGEQYF
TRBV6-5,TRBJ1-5,CASRRAGDQPQHF
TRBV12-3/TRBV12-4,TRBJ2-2,CASSLSGGGTGELFF
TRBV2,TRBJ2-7,CAGGTSWGEQYF
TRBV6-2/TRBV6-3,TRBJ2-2,CASITGSNTGELFF
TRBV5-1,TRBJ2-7,CASSLDGRSSYEQYF
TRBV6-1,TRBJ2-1,CASLLGTSDIEQFF
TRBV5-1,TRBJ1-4,CASSGTATNEKLFF
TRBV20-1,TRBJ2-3,CSGMGTANTDTQYF
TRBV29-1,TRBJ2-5,CSVVEGLETQYF
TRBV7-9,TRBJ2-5,CASSPRNPTGNQETQYF